This T cell receptor (beta chain) was sequenced for a study of T cells in Graves' hyperthyroidism and ophthalmopathy. Across the study: The initial diagnosis was the point when peripheral blood was collected, ahead of any treatment.

Extraction of PBMCs used under 13 ml of fresh peripheral blood. The CDR3 contains 16 residues. The germline V and J ends were trimmed by 1 base and 1 base, with 12 bases remaining between them. The germline gives CDR1 SGHRS, CDR2 YFSETQ. RNA transcripts were the template for amplifying TCR beta CDR3 regions. Primed by the HTBI set, a first-round RT-PCR was run on the TCR CDR3. TCRdb independently ran MiXCR on the multiplex PCR reads; one entry per CDR3 protein. The top ten clones hold under 35% of a sample with about 640,000 distinct CDR3 sequences, less than 25% of them seen once. The sequence came from a man aged 30 to 39 with Graves' ophthalmopathy. The sample comprised blood. V gene TRBV5-1 combines with J gene TRBJ2-1; tentatively, D is TRBD1 or TRBD2 (5 bases each). CDR3 DNA sequence: TGCGCCAGCAGCTTGTGGTCCAGGGAGTCCTACAATGAGCAGTTCTTC. Encoded protein: CASSLWSRESYNEQFF.